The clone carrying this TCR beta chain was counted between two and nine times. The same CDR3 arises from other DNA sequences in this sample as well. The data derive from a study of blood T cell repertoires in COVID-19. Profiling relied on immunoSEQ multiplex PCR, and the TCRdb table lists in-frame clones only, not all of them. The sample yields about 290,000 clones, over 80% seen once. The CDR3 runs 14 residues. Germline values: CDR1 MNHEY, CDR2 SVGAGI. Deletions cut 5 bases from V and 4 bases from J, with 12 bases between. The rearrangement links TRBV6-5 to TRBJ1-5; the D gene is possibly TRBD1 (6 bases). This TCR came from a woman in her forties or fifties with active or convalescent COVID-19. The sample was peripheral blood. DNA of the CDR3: TGTGCCAGCAGTCCTCAGGGGATAAATCAGCCCCAGCATTTT. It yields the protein CASSPQGINQPQHF.